Included here is one T cell receptor beta chain sequence, with context. Per the original methods: Amplifying reference gene primers gave estimates of nucleated cell counts. Here immunoSEQ multiplex PCR was the method, and the copy in TCRdb shows in-frame clones only, minus some. For V, J and clone size, that table is used; D and trimming come from the DNA. The data show more than 40,000 clones, around nine tenths seen once. The data derive from a study of blood T cell repertoires in COVID-19. About the study: Samples came from the United States, Italy and Spain, spanning acute and convalescent COVID-19.

The V and J ends lost 7 bases and 7 bases respectively, with 17 bases between them. The CDR3 extends over 15 amino acids. The germline V gene encodes CDR1 MNHEY and CDR2 SMNVEV (reference sequence). The receptor comes from a man aged 80 or over with acute or convalescent COVID-19. Material: peripheral blood. The gene calls are TRBV27 and TRBJ1-6, with D tentatively TRBD1 (5 bases). Written as DNA, the CDR3 is TGTGCCAGCACCCTCCGGGGGTTGAGGAATTCACCCCTCCACTTT. Translated: CASTLRGLRNSPLHF.